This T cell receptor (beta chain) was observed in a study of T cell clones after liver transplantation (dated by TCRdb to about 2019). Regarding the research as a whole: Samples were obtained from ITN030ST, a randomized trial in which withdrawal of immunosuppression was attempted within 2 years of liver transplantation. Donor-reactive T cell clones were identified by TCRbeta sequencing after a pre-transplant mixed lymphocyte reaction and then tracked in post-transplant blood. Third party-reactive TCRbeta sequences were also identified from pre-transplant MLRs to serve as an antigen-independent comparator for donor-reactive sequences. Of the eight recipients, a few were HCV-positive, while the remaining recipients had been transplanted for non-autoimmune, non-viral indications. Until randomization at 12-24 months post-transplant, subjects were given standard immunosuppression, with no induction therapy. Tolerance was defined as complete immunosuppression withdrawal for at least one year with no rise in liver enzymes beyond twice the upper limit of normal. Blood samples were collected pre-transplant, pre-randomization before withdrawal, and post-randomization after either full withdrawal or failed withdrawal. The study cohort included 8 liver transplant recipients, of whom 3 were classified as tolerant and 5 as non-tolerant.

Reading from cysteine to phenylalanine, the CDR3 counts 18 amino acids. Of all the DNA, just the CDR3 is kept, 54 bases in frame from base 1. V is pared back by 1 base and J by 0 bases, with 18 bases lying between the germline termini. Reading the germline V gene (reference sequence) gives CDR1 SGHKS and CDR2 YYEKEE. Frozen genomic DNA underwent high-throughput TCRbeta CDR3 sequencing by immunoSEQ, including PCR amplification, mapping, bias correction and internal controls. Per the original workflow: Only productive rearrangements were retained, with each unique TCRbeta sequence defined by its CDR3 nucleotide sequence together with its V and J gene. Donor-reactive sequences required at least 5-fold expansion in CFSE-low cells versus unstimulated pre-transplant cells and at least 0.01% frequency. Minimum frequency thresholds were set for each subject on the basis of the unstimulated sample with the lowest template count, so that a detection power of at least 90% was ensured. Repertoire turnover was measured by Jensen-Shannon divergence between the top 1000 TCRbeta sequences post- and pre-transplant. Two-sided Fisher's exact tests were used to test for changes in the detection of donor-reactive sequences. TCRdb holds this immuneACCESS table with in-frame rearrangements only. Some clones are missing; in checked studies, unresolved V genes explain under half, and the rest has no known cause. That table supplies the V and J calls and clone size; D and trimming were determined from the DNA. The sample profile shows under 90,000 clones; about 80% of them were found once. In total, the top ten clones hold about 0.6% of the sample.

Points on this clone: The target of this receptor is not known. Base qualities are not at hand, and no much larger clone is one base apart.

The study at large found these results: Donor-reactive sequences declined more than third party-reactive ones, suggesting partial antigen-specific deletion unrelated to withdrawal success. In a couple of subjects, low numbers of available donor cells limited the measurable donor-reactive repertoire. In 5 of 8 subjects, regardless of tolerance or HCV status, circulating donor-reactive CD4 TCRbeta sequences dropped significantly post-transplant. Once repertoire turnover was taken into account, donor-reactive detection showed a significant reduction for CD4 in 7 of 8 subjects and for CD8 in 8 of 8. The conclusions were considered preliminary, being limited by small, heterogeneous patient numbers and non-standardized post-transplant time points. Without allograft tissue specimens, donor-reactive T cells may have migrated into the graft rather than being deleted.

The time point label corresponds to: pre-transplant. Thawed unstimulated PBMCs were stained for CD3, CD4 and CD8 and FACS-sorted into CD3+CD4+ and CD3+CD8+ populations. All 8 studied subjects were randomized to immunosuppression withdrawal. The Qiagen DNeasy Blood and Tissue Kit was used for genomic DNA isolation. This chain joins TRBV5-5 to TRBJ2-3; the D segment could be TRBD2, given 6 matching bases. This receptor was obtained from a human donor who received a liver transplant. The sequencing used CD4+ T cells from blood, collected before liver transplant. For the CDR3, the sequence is CASSLYGIMGGSTDTQYF. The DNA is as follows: TGTGCCAGCAGCTTGTATGGGATTATGGGAGGAAGCACAGATACGCAGTATTTT.